These 18 T cell receptor beta chains were sequenced from one sample in a study of T cell changes during pregnancy in multiple sclerosis. Here immunoSEQ multiplex PCR was the method, and the copy in TCRdb shows in-frame clones only, minus some. The top ten clones hold 0.7% to 0.9% of a sample with about 75,000 clones, more than 80% of them seen once. Source: peripheral blood, taken in the first trimester of pregnancy. All receptors come from a female donor in good health, enrolled as a control in a pregnancy study.

The chain is built from TRBV7-8 and TRBJ1-1; TRBD1 matches 10 bases. The CDR3 spans 19 residues. Trimming at V came to 1 base and at J to 4 bases, leaving 15 bases not matched to a gene. Germline V CDR1 and CDR2: SGHVS, FQNEAQ. The CDR3 nucleotides read TGTGCCAGCAGCTTAGTAGGACTGTGGACAGGGGGTATGAGCACTGAAGCTTTCTTT. Translated, it gives CASSLVGLWTGGMSTEAFF.

With regard to this clone: The germline gene is not matched at one end of the junction; a read error may be the cause. The chain employs TRBV11-2 and TRBJ2-7, with 12 bases fitting TRBD2. The CDR3 runs to 16 residues. The germline gives CDR1 SGHAT, CDR2 FQNNGV. Here the CDR3 reads CASNLVRTSGTYEQYF. The CDR3 DNA follows: TGTGCCAGCAACTTAGTACGGACTAGCGGGACCTACGAGCAGTACTTC.

The V and J genes are TRBV28 and TRBJ1-4; D gene ambiguous. The V gene's germline CDR1 is MDHEN and CDR2 SYDVKM. CDR3 length equals 13 residues. The V and J ends lost 7 bases and 11 bases respectively, with 17 bases between them. CDR3 coding DNA: TGTGCCAGCAAGACGGCCTCCCTAGGCAAACTGTTTTTT. The encoded protein is CASKTASLGKLFF.

This chain connects TRBV29-1 to TRBJ2-3, with D possibly matching TRBD1 (6 bases). From germline, CDR1 is SQVTM and CDR2 ANQGSEA. This CDR3 spans 11 amino acids. Trimming removed 6 bases from V and 6 bases from J, with 10 bases in between. In DNA form, the CDR3 reads TGCAGCGTCCGGACAGCCGATACGCAGTATTTT. Translated: CSVRTADTQYF.

This chain links TRBV19 with TRBJ2-1; 7 nucleotides align to TRBD2. V shed 6 bases and J 0 bases; nucleotides not matched to a gene: 14. CDR3 length: 18 amino acids. Germline CDR1 is LNHDA and CDR2 is SQIVND (reference sequence). CDR3 nucleotides: TGTGCCAGTAGGACTAGCAACCTACTGAAAAGCTCCTACAATGAGCAGTTCTTC. Encoded protein: CASRTSNLLKSSYNEQFF.

V usage is TRBV7-8 and J usage is TRBJ1-1; TRBD1 might be the D (5 bases). Looked up from germline, CDR1 is SGHVS and CDR2 is FQNEAQ. V shed 6 bases and J shed 1 base, with 12 bases lying between them. This CDR3 has 14 amino acids. The CDR3 sequence is CASRWGTGNTEAFF. CDR3 DNA sequence: TGTGCCAGCAGGTGGGGTACAGGGAACACTGAAGCTTTCTTT.

The chain links TRBV11-2 to TRBJ2-7; 16 positions agree with TRBD2. The CDR3 is 17 amino acids. After removal of 2 bases from V and 5 bases from J, the junction contained 6 bases not matched to a gene. Germline-derived CDR1 and CDR2 are SGHAT and FQNNGV. CDR3 DNA sequence: TGTGCCAGCAGCTTATGGGGGACTAGCGGGGGGGCCGACGAGCAGTACTTC. Its translation: CASSLWGTSGGADEQYF.

The chain uses TRBV10-3 and TRBJ2-7; 7 bases line up with TRBD1. Germline V gene data show CDR1 as ENHRY and CDR2 as SYGVKD. CDR3 length: 14 residues. Trimming took 2 bases from V and 3 from J; bases not matched to a gene: 4. This chain's CDR3 is CAISEGDRGYEQYF. As DNA, the CDR3 is TGTGCCATCAGTGAGGGGGACAGAGGCTACGAGCAGTACTTC.

V gene TRBV28 combines with J gene TRBJ2-7, with D perhaps matching TRBD2 (5 bases). This CDR3 is built from 14 residues. V dropped 6 bases and J dropped 3 bases, with 15 bases sitting between them. From germline, CDR1 is MDHEN and CDR2 SYDVKM. CDR3 coding DNA: TGTGCCAGCAGCCCGGGAAGCTTGCACTACGAGCAGTACTTC. Translation gives CASSPGSLHYEQYF.

This chain connects TRBV5-1 to TRBJ2-1; 8 positions match TRBD1. The V gene end was trimmed by 4 bases and the J gene end by 1 base; junction bases not matched to a gene: 4. The V gene's germline CDR1 is SGHRS and CDR2 YFSETQ. The CDR3 has 15 residues. CDR3 in amino acids: CASSSGQGSYNEQFF. CDR3 sequence (DNA): TGCGCCAGCAGCAGTGGACAGGGTTCCTACAATGAGCAGTTCTTC.

The chain links TRBV19 to TRBJ1-2; 7 positions match TRBD1. Trimming took 1 base from V and 7 from J; bases not matched to a gene: 6. This CDR3 has 14 amino acids. Germline-derived CDR1 and CDR2 are LNHDA and SQIVND (reference sequence). In DNA form, the CDR3 reads TGTGCCAGTAGTATAGGACAGGGAAGCGGTGGCTACACCTTC. This codes for CASSIGQGSGGYTF.

The chain combines TRBV4-1 with TRBJ2-5; TRBD1 aligns across 7 bases. The CDR3 has 14 residues. Per the germline V gene, CDR1 is MGHRA and CDR2 is YSYEKL. Unmatched junction bases numbered 6, after V lost 3 bases and J lost 5 bases. CDR3: CASSQDRMSETQYF. CDR3 DNA: TGCGCCAGCAGCCAGGACAGGATGTCGGAGACCCAGTACTTC.

The chain recombines TRBV25-1 with TRBJ1-2; D is possibly TRBD1 (5 bases). This CDR3 is 13 amino acids long. The V gene lost 1 base and the J gene lost 7 bases, with 10 bases spanning the gap. Germline values: CDR1 MGHDK, CDR2 SYGVNS. This chain's CDR3 is CASSELGGSGYTF. The DNA for the CDR3 is TGTGCCAGCAGTGAATTGGGGGGGAGTGGCTACACCTTC.

For the CDR3, the DNA is TGTGCCAGTAGTATCTGGGTACAGGCTTTTTTCACAGATACGCAGTATTTT. It is translated as CASSIWVQAFFTDTQYF. The chain carries TRBV19 and TRBJ2-3; possible D gene TRBD1, 5 bases. The germline V and J ends were trimmed by 3 bases and 2 bases, with 18 bases remaining between them. The CDR3 has 17 residues. Germline values: CDR1 LNHDA, CDR2 SQIVND (reference sequence).

This clone was observed a single time. The V gene is TRBV7-8, the J gene TRBJ2-7; weak D call: TRBD1 (6 bases). The length of the CDR3 is 14 residues. CDR1 is SGHVS and CDR2 is FQNEAQ in the germline V gene. Between the trimmed V and J ends, which lost 5 bases and 6 bases, there was a span of 17 bases. Written as DNA, the CDR3 is TGTGCCAGCAGCCCTAGGGGGATTTCTAGCGAGCAGTACTTC. Amino acids: CASSPRGISSEQYF.

The chain employs TRBV28 and TRBJ2-7, with a possible D match to TRBD1 (6 bases). CDR1 is MDHEN and CDR2 is SYDVKM in the germline V gene. V lost 6 bases and J 6 bases, leaving 18 bases between the germline ends. The CDR3 loop spans 14 amino acids. CDR3 sequence reads: CASSRPQGIREQYF. The CDR3 bases are TGTGCCAGCAGCCGACCTCAGGGGATCCGCGAGCAGTACTTC.

The rearrangement uses TRBV6-6 and TRBJ2-7, with 7 positions matching TRBD1. Germline V gene lookup returns CDR1 MNHNY and CDR2 SVGAGI (reference sequence). J gave up 2 bases and V 2 bases, and 3 bases lay outside the gene matches. This CDR3 is 14 amino acids long. The CDR3 reads CASSYGTEAYEQYF. In DNA, the CDR3 is TGTGCCAGCAGTTACGGGACAGAGGCCTACGAGCAGTACTTC.

The chain joins TRBV7-6 to TRBJ1-4; 8 nucleotides align to TRBD1. Germline CDR1 SGHVS, CDR2 FNYEAQ. The CDR3 contains 16 residues. V lost 1 base and J lost 2; bases outside the gene matches: 3. CDR3 DNA: TGTGCCAGCAGCTTAGGGACAGGGTATACTAATGAAAAACTGTTTTTT. This sequence encodes CASSLGTGYTNEKLFF.